The 27 T cell receptor beta chains in this list originate from one sample, sequenced in a study of blood T cell repertoires in COVID-19. The table came from immunoSEQ multiplex PCR; TCRdb's copy has only in-frame clones and leaves some out. The top ten hold 3% to 3.5% of the sample, which has 200,000 to 250,000 clones, approximately 87% seen once. Sequencing was carried out using PBMCs or T cells enriched from blood (not recorded which). Every receptor here comes from a woman between 50 and 59 years old in a cohort exposed to, infected with or recovered from COVID-19 (not recorded which).

The gene calls are TRBV5-1 and TRBJ2-3; D gene ambiguous. Germline V gene lookup returns CDR1 SGHRS and CDR2 YFSETQ. The CDR3 length is 15 residues. The germline V and J ends were trimmed by 2 bases and 0 bases, with 10 bases remaining between them. CDR3 bases: TGCGCCAGCAGCTTTGGCGGCAGTAGCACAGATACGCAGTATTTT. It codes for CASSFGGSSTDTQYF. Full variable domain (missing parts from reference TRBV5-1 and TRBJ2-3): KAGVTQTPRYLIKTRGQQVTLSCSPISGHRSVSWYQQTPGQGLQFLFEYFSETQRNKGNFPGRFSGRQFSNSRSEMNVSTLELGDSALYLCASSFGGSSTDTQYFGPGTRLTVL.

V and J are TRBV3-1 (or the pseudogene TRBV3-2) and TRBJ2-7; D remains unclear. CDR1 and CDR2 from the germline V gene are LGHDT and YNNKEL (reference sequence). The CDR3 has 12 amino acids. V lost 6 bases, J lost 2 bases, and 8 bases lay in between. This chain's CDR3 is CASSLAPYEQYF. DNA of the CDR3: TGTGCCAGCAGTTTGGCCCCCTACGAGCAGTACTTC.

The V and J genes are TRBV12-5 and TRBJ2-1; 12 bases are a match to TRBD1. The CDR3 spans 17 residues. J gave up 10 bases and V 5 bases, and 15 bases lay outside the gene matches. CDR1 LGHNT and CDR2 FRNRAP come from the germline V gene. The CDR3 here is CASGPAPGTGGFMEQFF. In DNA, the CDR3 is TGTGCTAGTGGTCCAGCACCCGGGACAGGGGGCTTCATGGAGCAGTTCTTC.

V is TRBV28 and J is TRBJ1-1, with 7 bases matching TRBD1. In germline, CDR1 is MDHEN, CDR2 SYDVKM. This CDR3 has 14 amino acids. V was clipped by 6 bases and J by 6 bases; unmatched bases: 10. DNA for the CDR3: TGTGCCAGCAGCAGGACAGGCTCAGGATCTGAAGCTTTCTTT. Residues: CASSRTGSGSEAFF.

The rearrangement uses TRBV5-6 and TRBJ2-3, with TRBD2 as a possible D gene (5 bases). Germline V gene sequence: CDR1 SGHDT, CDR2 YYEEEE. The ends were cut back, 4 bases at V and 0 bases at J, with 12 bases in the middle. The CDR3 is 15 residues long. The DNA of the CDR3 is TGTGCCAGCAGCGTAGAGGGTAGTAGCACAGATACGCAGTATTTT. It codes for CASSVEGSSTDTQYF.

This chain connects TRBV4-2 to TRBJ1-2; 8 bases fit TRBD1. The CDR3 sequence is 13 residues long. Unmatched junction bases numbered 4, after V lost 4 bases and J lost 6 bases. Germline loops: CDR1 LGHNA, CDR2 YNFKEQ. The CDR3 is CASSRTGMDGYTF. In nucleotides, the CDR3 is TGTGCCAGCAGCCGGACAGGGATGGATGGCTACACCTTC.

To note about this clone: At one end, the junction sequence differs from germline, possibly due to a read error. This sequence joins TRBV30 and TRBJ2-6; possibly TRBD2 for D (6 bases). Germline CDR1 and CDR2: GTSNPN and SVGIG (reference sequence). The CDR3 runs 14 residues. CDR3 sequence reads: CAWSVLAAASVLTF. The DNA of the CDR3 is TGTGCCTGGAGTGTATTAGCGGCGGCCAGCGTCCTGACTTTC.

CDR3 DNA sequence: TGTGCCAGTAGTGGGCAGGGTTGGACCTATGGCTACACCTTC. This sequence encodes CASSGQGWTYGYTF. The rearrangement links TRBV19 to TRBJ1-2; tentatively, D is TRBD1 (5 bases). Trimming left V 5 bases short and J 4 bases short, with 14 bases between. CDR1 is LNHDA, CDR2 SQIVND, per germline (reference sequence). This CDR3 contains 14 residues. Combining the CDR3 with reference TRBV19 and TRBJ1-2 gives the whole variable domain DGGITQSPKYLFRKEGQNVTLSCEQNLNHDAMYWYRQDPGQGLRLIYYSQIVNDFQKGDIAEGYSVSREKKESFPLTVTSAQKNPTAFYLCASSGQGWTYGYTFGSGTRLTVV.

The chain has TRBV27 and TRBJ2-2; a weak D match, TRBD1 (7 bases). CDR1 and CDR2 (germline): MNHEY, SMNVEV (reference sequence). V dropped 4 bases and J dropped 4 bases, with 13 bases sitting between them. This CDR3 contains 15 residues. The CDR3 bases are TGTGCCAGCAGTTACGGGACAGCGGGCACCGGGGAGCTGTTTTTT. Amino acid sequence: CASSYGTAGTGELFF.

The J gene is TRBJ1-2, the V gene TRBV7-9, with 9 bases fitting TRBD1. The germline gives CDR1 SEHNR, CDR2 FQNEAQ (reference sequence). This CDR3 comprises 15 residues. V lost 5 bases, J lost 1 base, and 5 bases stayed unmatched. The CDR3 is CASSNGQGFNYGYTF. The CDR3 nucleotides are TGTGCCAGCAGCAATGGACAGGGGTTTAACTATGGCTACACCTTC.

The CDR3 sequence is CASRPGGVYGYTF. CDR3 nucleotide sequence: TGTGCCAGCAGACCCGGGGGGGTCTATGGCTACACCTTC. V is TRBV12-3 or TRBV12-4 and J is TRBJ1-2, with D tentatively TRBD1 (5 bases). Trimming cost V 6 bases and J 4 bases, with 12 bases left between them. The CDR3 has 13 residues.

The chain carries TRBV5-1 and TRBJ1-5, with no clear D. The CDR3 runs to 15 residues. The V end lost 3 bases, the J end lost 0 bases, and 10 bases lay between the germline ends. Germline loops: CDR1 SGHRS, CDR2 YFSETQ. CDR3 protein: CASSSEGYSNQPQHF. DNA of the CDR3: TGCGCCAGCAGCTCGGAGGGATATAGCAATCAGCCCCAGCATTTT.

V is TRBV24-1 and J is TRBJ2-7; D is possibly TRBD1 (6 bases). Trimming shortened V by 3 bases and J by 1 base, and 9 bases separated the two germline ends. Germline loops: CDR1 KGHDR, CDR2 SFDVKD. The length of the CDR3 is 14 residues. Written as DNA, the CDR3 is TGTGCCACCAGTGATCCAGGGGTATCCTACGAGCAGTACTTC. This gives the protein CATSDPGVSYEQYF.

This clone was seen a single time. V gene TRBV6-5 combines with J gene TRBJ1-5, with D possibly matching TRBD1 (5 bases). V lost 5 bases, J lost 2 bases, and 10 bases lay in between. The CDR3 spans 14 residues. The germline V gene has CDR1 MNHEY and CDR2 SVGAGI. The CDR3 DNA reads TGTGCCAGCAGTATCAGGGTCGGCAATCAGCCCCAGCATTTT. As protein: CASSIRVGNQPQHF.

This chain joins TRBV28 and TRBJ1-1, with 8 bases aligning to TRBD1. V shed 4 bases, J shed 1 base, and the junction held 2 bases outside the gene matches. Germline lookup yields CDR1 MDHEN and CDR2 SYDVKM. The CDR3 loop spans 14 amino acids. CDR3 in amino acids: CASSSGQANTEAFF. The CDR3, as DNA: TGTGCCAGCAGTTCGGGACAGGCGAACACTGAAGCTTTCTTT.

This clone was seen a single time. This CDR3 reads CASSPAGEPQHF. DNA of the CDR3: TGTGCCAGCAGCCCGGCCGGGGAGCCCCAGCATTTT. The V gene is TRBV2, the J gene TRBJ1-5; D ambiguous. From germline, CDR1 is SNHLY and CDR2 FYNNEI. V was trimmed by 6 bases and J by 8 bases, leaving 11 bases between them. CDR3 length: 12 amino acids.

The chain recombines TRBV10-3 with TRBJ2-3; 13 nucleotides agree with TRBD2. CDR3 size: 16 residues. Germline-derived CDR1 and CDR2 are ENHRY and SYGVKD. J was trimmed by 2 bases and V by 8 bases; bases with no gene match: 7. The CDR3 DNA follows: TGTGCCATCGCCGGGACTAGCGGGGCGATCACAGATACGCAGTATTTT. This encodes CAIAGTSGAITDTQYF.

The V gene is TRBV28, the J gene TRBJ1-5; 11 positions match TRBD1. The CDR3 is made up of 15 amino acids. Looked up from germline, CDR1 is MDHEN and CDR2 is SYDVKM. Unmatched junction bases numbered 7, after V lost 5 bases and J lost 7 bases. The DNA of the CDR3 is TGTGCCAGCAGTAGACGGACAGGGGGCGGACAGCCCCAGCATTTT. Translated: CASSRRTGGGQPQHF.

The J gene is TRBJ2-1, the V gene TRBV15; no firm D call. Germline CDR1 and CDR2: LNHNV and YYDKDF (reference sequence). The V end lost 0 bases, the J end lost 8 bases, and 8 bases lay between the germline ends. The CDR3 loop spans 13 amino acids. The CDR3 nucleotides read TGTGCCACCAGCAGAGATAGTACTGATGAGCAGTTCTTC. The encoded protein is CATSRDSTDEQFF.

The V call is TRBV3-1 (or the pseudogene TRBV3-2), the J call TRBJ2-4, with D possibly being TRBD1 (6 bases). The CDR3 loop spans 15 amino acids. V lost 5 bases, J lost 10 bases, and 21 bases lay in between. Germline CDR1 reads LGHDT; CDR2 reads YNNKEL (reference sequence). The CDR3 loop reads CASSSRDTPVGIQYF. Written as DNA, the CDR3 is TGTGCCAGCAGCAGCCGGGACACCCCGGTGGGTATTCAGTACTTC.

This sequence joins TRBV6-5 and TRBJ1-1, with 10 bases lining up with TRBD1. The CDR3 consists of 12 residues. V lost 7 bases to trimming and J lost 12 bases; unmatched junction nucleotides: 8. Per the germline V gene, CDR1 is MNHEY and CDR2 is SVGAGI. Written as DNA, the CDR3 is TGTGCCAGCACTCCGGGACAGGGGATTTCTTTCTTT. It encodes CASTPGQGISFF.

This sequence joins TRBV28 and TRBJ2-1; TRBD2 agrees at 7 bases. Germline-derived CDR1 and CDR2 are MDHEN and SYDVKM. V lost 6 bases, J lost 1 base, and 6 bases stayed unmatched. The CDR3 consists of 15 residues. CDR3 coding DNA: TGTGCCAGCAGGGGGAGGGTCCGATCCTACAATGAGCAGTTCTTC. This encodes CASRGRVRSYNEQFF.

CDR3 DNA sequence: TGCGCCAGCAGCCAAGCCAGGGGCCGCGCAAACACCATATATTTT. Encoded protein: CASSQARGRANTIYF. This chain connects TRBV4-3 to TRBJ1-3, with D perhaps matching TRBD1 (6 bases). This CDR3 is built from 15 residues. V was clipped by 1 base and J by 6 bases, with 13 bases between them. CDR1 and CDR2 from the germline V gene are LGHNA and YSLEER.

This clone was seen a handful of times. The V and J genes are TRBV7-5 and TRBJ1-1; whether TRBD1, the table's D call, matches the DNA was not checked. TRBV7-5 is a known pseudogene. The CDR3 is 16 amino acids. The CDR3 DNA follows: TGTGCCAGAAGCTTATTTGGAAGACAATTGAACACTGAAGCTTTCTTT. Translated, it gives CARSLFGRQLNTEAFF.

The V and J genes are TRBV4-1 and TRBJ2-2; 7 bases are a match to TRBD1. This CDR3 contains 16 residues. Unmatched junction bases numbered 5, after V lost 3 bases and J lost 1 base. The germline V gene encodes CDR1 MGHRA and CDR2 YSYEKL. CDR3 nucleotides: TGCGCCAGCAGCCAGGGACAGCGAGTGAACACCGGGGAGCTGTTTTTT. Translating it yields CASSQGQRVNTGELFF.

The chain has TRBV21-1 and TRBJ1-1. TRBV21-1 is deemed a pseudogene. The CDR3 length is 14 residues. The CDR3 loop reads CASSKRGKGTEAFF. The DNA of the CDR3 is TGTGCCAGCAGCAAACGCGGGAAAGGGACTGAAGCTTTCTTT.

This clone was recorded once. V gene TRBV11-1 combines with J gene TRBJ2-3; TRBD2 matches 9 bases. CDR3 length: 15 residues. Germline trimming cut 1 base from V and 3 bases from J; bases unmatched to any gene: 2. The V gene's germline CDR1 is SGHAT and CDR2 FQDESV (reference sequence). The CDR3 nucleotides are TGTGCCAGCAGCTTAGACCTAGCGGGGACAGATACGCAGTATTTT. Its translation: CASSLDLAGTDTQYF.